Below are 9 T cell receptor beta chains sequenced from a single sample in a study of long-term antiretroviral therapy in people with HIV (dated by TCRdb to between 2022 and 2023). The immunoSEQ hsTCRB v3.0 assay was used at survey level resolution to sequence the TRB variable region. TCRdb took over this immuneACCESS table, retaining in-frame rearrangements with V and J assigned. Such tables are incomplete; in checked studies, under half of the missing clones stem from an unresolved V gene, and the remainder is unexplained. Here the sample has around 40,000 clones; 86% occur a single time. Roughly 5% of the sample rests with the top ten. Here the sequenced sample was unsorted PBMCs, taken 0.1 years before starting antiretroviral therapy. The receptor source for this set is a woman between 50 and 59 years old with HIV.

The V gene is TRBV7-2, the J gene TRBJ2-3; no definite D call. V gave up 5 bases and J gave up 6 bases, with 12 bases separating them. This CDR3 spans 13 amino acids. Germline V gives CDR1 SGHTA, CDR2 FQGNSA. The DNA for the CDR3 is TGTGCCAGCAGCCAAATTAGTAGGGATACGCAGTATTTT. Protein product: CASSQISRDTQYF.

The chain has TRBV29-1 and TRBJ2-5, with D possibly TRBD1 on 6 matching bases. The V gene's germline CDR1 is SQVTM and CDR2 ANQGSEA. Trimming stripped 4 bases from V and 2 bases from J, with 14 bases between. The CDR3 loop spans 14 amino acids. CDR3 sequence reads: CSVGPGHLQETQYF. CDR3 DNA sequence: TGCAGCGTTGGACCGGGACACTTACAAGAGACCCAGTACTTC.

V and J are TRBV30 and TRBJ2-4, with 9 bases fitting TRBD1. The CDR3 loop spans 12 amino acids. Germline CDR1 is GTSNPN and CDR2 is SVGIG (reference sequence). Trimming took 8 bases from V and 7 from J; bases not matched to a gene: 6. CDR3 residues: CAGPGQGNIQYF. In nucleotides, the CDR3 is TGTGCCGGTCCCGGACAGGGGAACATTCAGTACTTC.

A single count supports this clone. The V call is TRBV4-3, the J call TRBJ1-4; D unclear. Germline CDR1 is LGHNA and CDR2 is YSLEER. The V end was cut by 1 base, the J end by 10 bases, with 10 bases between. This CDR3 is built from 13 residues. CDR3 region: CASSQANGGKLFF. The CDR3, as DNA: TGCGCCAGCAGCCAAGCGAACGGCGGAAAACTGTTTTTT.

The rearrangement links TRBV5-1 to TRBJ2-5; 8 nucleotides match TRBD1. The CDR3 spans 15 residues. V shed 0 bases, J shed 5 bases, and the junction held 6 bases outside the gene matches. Germline CDR1 reads SGHRS; CDR2 reads YFSETQ. Here the CDR3 reads CASSLDGQGEETQYF. The CDR3 nucleotides read TGCGCCAGCAGCTTGGATGGACAGGGCGAGGAGACCCAGTACTTC.

The rearrangement uses TRBV10-3 and TRBJ1-4; possibly TRBD1 for D (5 bases). This CDR3 contains 17 residues. CDR1 and CDR2 from the germline V gene are ENHRY and SYGVKD. With 3 bases removed from V and 0 bases from J, the gap between germline ends came to 14 bases. CDR3 nucleotide sequence: TGTGCCATCAGTGAACCAGGGAATCGAGCAACTAATGAAAAACTGTTTTTT. Its translation is CAISEPGNRATNEKLFF.

The chain combines TRBV9 with TRBJ2-5; TRBD2 matches at 10 bases. This CDR3 is 16 amino acids long. The V and J ends lost 0 bases and 1 base, in that order; junction bases with no gene match: 3. The germline gives CDR1 SGDLS, CDR2 YYNGEE. In DNA form, the CDR3 reads TGTGCCAGCAGCGTAGGCAGCGGGGGGGGCCAAGAGACCCAGTACTTC. Its translation is CASSVGSGGGQETQYF.

This chain joins TRBV5-1 and TRBJ1-6; D not certain. Trimming took 5 bases from V and 7 from J, leaving 13 bases between them. CDR1 SGHRS and CDR2 YFSETQ come from the germline V gene. The CDR3 runs to 14 residues. As DNA, the CDR3 is TGCGCCAGCAGACCCCTAGAGGGAAATTCACCCCTCCACTTT. It translates to CASRPLEGNSPLHF.

The chain combines TRBV4-2 with TRBJ2-3, with TRBD1 as a possible D gene (6 bases). Germline values: CDR1 LGHNA, CDR2 YNFKEQ. The V gene lost 1 base and the J gene lost 2 bases, with 13 bases spanning the gap. This CDR3 region has 16 residues. The CDR3 sequence is CASSQAQGVPTDTQYF. In DNA form, the CDR3 reads TGTGCCAGCAGCCAAGCACAGGGTGTCCCCACAGATACGCAGTATTTT.